This record covers a single T cell receptor beta chain. Its antigen is unknown. CDR1 and CDR2 from the germline V gene are SGHVS and FQNEAQ. The CDR3 is made up of 16 amino acids. Trimming at V came to 1 base and at J to 8 bases, leaving 8 bases not matched to a gene. This sample stems from a study of shared clonotypes between healthy human individuals. General study results and limits: Relative to clonotypes present in all four donors, those not shared had lower generation probabilities.

Profiled with immunoSEQ multiplex PCR; TCRdb holds only in-frame clones, not every one. The sample lists some 2.4 million clones, under 95% occurring once. Sequenced material: naive CD4+ T cells from PBMCs. Stated subset: CD45RA+ positively selected. The chain has TRBV7-8 and TRBJ1-2, with 12 bases lining up with TRBD1. The source of this sequence is a man aged 18 to 29 in good health. Some clones in this sample may be carry-over from other donors' samples. CDR3 DNA: TGTGCCAGCAGCTTAGGCGGGACAGGGGGCGTGAGCGGCTACACCTTC. Its protein is CASSLGGTGGVSGYTF.